This T cell receptor beta chain came from a study of blood T cell repertoires in COVID-19. The wider study: Samples came from the United States, Italy and Spain, spanning acute and convalescent COVID-19. T cells, B-cell-depleted T cells, or PBMCs provided the cDNA or gDNA that served as material.

Trimming removed 7 bases from V and 4 bases from J; junction bases left unmatched: 10. The CDR3 sequence is 16 residues long. Germline V CDR1 and CDR2: SGHAT, FQNNGV. How the authors handled the data: Reference gene primer amplification gave estimated nucleated cell counts. TCRdb keeps only in-frame clones here, not all; method: immunoSEQ multiplex PCR. The V and J calls and clone size were taken over from that table, and D and trimming were inferred from the DNA. The data contain roughly 670,000 clones, 85% to 90% of them singletons. The sequenced material came from peripheral blood. The V gene is TRBV11-2, the J gene TRBJ2-3; TRBD2 matches at 11 bases. This sequence originates from a woman under 30 with acute or convalescent COVID-19. CDR3 sequence (DNA): TGTGCCAGCACCGAGTTTACTAGCGGGGGACCAGATACGCAGTATTTT. This encodes CASTEFTSGGPDTQYF.